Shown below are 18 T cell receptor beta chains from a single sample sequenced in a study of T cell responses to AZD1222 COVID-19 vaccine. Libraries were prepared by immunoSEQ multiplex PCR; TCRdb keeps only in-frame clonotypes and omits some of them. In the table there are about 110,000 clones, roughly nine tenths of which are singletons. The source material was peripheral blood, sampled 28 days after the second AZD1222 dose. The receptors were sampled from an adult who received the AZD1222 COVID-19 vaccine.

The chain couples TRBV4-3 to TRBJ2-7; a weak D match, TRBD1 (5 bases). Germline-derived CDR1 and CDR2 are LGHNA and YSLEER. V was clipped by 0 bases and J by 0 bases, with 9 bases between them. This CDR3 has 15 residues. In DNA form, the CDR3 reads TGCGCCAGCAGCCAAGATGCCAGGGCCTCCTACGAGCAGTACTTC. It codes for CASSQDARASYEQYF.

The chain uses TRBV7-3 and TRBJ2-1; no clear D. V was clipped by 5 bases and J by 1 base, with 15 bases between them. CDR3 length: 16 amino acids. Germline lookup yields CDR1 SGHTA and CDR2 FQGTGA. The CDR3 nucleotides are TGTGCCAGCAGCACCTTAGGGTCGACATCCTACAATGAGCAGTTCTTC. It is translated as CASSTLGSTSYNEQFF.

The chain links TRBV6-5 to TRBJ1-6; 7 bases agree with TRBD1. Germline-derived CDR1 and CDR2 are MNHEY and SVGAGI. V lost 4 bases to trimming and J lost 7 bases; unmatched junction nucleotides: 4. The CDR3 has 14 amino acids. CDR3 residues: CASSLEGANSPLHF. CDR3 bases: TGTGCCAGCAGTTTAGAGGGGGCCAATTCACCCCTCCACTTT.

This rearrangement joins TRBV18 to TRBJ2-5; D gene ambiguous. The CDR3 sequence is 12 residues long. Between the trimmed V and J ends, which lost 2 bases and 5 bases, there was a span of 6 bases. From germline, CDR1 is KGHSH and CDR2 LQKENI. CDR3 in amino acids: CASSPGVETQYF. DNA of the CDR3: TGTGCCAGCTCACCAGGGGTGGAGACCCAGTACTTC.

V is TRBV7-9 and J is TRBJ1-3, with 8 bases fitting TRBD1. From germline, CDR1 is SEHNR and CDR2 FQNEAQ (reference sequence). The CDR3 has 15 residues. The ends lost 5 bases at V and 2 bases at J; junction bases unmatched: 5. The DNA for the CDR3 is TGTGCCAGCAGCGAACAGGGGGTAACTGGAAACACCATATATTTT. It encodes CASSEQGVTGNTIYF. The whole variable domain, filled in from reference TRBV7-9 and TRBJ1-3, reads DTGVSQNPRHKITKRGQNVTFRCDPISEHNRLYWYRQTLGQGPEFLTYFQNEAQLEKSRLLSDRFSAERPKGSFSTLEIQRTEQGDSAMYLCASSEQGVTGNTIYFGEGSWLTVV.

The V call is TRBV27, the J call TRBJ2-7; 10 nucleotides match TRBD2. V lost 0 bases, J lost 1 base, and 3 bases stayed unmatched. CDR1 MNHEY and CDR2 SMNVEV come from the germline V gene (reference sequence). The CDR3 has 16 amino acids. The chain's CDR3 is CASSLSAGGRSYEQYF. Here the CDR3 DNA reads TGTGCCAGCAGTTTATCAGCGGGGGGGCGTTCCTACGAGCAGTACTTC.

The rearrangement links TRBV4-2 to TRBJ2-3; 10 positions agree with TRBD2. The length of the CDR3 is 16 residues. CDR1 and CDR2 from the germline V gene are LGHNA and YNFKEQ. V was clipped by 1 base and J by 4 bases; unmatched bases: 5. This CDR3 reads CASSQGERGGSDTQYF. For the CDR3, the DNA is TGTGCCAGCAGCCAAGGGGAGCGGGGGGGATCAGATACGCAGTATTTT.

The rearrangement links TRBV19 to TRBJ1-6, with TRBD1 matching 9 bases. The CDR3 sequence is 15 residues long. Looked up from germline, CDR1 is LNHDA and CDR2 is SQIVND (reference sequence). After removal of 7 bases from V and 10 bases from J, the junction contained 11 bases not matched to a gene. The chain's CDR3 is CASTPGQGVVSPLHF. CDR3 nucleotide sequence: TGTGCCAGTACCCCGGGACAGGGAGTAGTATCACCCCTCCACTTT.

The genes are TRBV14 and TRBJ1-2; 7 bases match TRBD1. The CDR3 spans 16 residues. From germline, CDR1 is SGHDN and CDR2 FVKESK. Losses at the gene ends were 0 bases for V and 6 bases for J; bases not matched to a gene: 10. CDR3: CASSQERTDRVDGYTF. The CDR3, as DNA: TGTGCCAGCAGCCAAGAAAGGACCGACAGGGTGGATGGCTACACCTTC.

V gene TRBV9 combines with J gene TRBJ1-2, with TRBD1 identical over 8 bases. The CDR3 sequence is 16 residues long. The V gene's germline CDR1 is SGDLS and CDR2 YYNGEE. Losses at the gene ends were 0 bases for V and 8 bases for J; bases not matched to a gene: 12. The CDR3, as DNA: TGTGCCAGCAGCGTAGACGCCGGACAGGGAATCCACGGCTACACCTTC. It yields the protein CASSVDAGQGIHGYTF.

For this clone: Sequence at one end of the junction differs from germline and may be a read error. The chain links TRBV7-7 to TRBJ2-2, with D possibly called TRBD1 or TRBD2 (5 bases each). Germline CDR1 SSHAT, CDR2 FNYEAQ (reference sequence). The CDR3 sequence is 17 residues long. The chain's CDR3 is CASSLAPGTTNTGELFF. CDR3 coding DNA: TGTGCTAGCAGCTTAGCGCCTGGGACCACAAACACCGGGGAGCTGTTTTTT. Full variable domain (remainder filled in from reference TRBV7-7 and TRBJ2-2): GAGVSQSPRYKVTKRGQDVTLRCDPISSHATLYWYQQALGQGPEFLTYFNYEAQPDKSGLPSDRFSAERPEGSISTLTIQRTEQRDSAMYRCASSLAPGTTNTGELFFGEGSRLTVL.

The CDR3 bases are TGCGCCAGCAGAGACACCTCCTCCTACGAGCAGTACTTC. Encoded protein: CASRDTSSYEQYF. The V call is TRBV5-1, the J call TRBJ2-7; D unclear. V was shortened by 5 bases and J by 0 bases, with 9 bases between the two germline ends. Germline assignment: CDR1 SGHRS and CDR2 YFSETQ. CDR3 length: 13 residues.

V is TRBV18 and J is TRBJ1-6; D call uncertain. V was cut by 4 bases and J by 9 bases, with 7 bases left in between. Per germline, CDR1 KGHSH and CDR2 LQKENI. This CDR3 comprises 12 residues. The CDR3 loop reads CASSLELSPLHF. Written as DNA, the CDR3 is TGTGCCAGCTCACTAGAGCTTTCACCCCTCCACTTT.

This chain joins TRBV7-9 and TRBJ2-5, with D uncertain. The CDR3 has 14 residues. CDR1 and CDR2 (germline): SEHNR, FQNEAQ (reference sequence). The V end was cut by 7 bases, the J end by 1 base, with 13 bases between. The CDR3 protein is CASTHNAVQETQYF. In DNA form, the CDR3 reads TGTGCCAGCACCCATAACGCGGTCCAAGAGACCCAGTACTTC. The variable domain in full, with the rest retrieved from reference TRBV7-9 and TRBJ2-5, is DTGVSQNPRHKITKRGQNVTFRCDPISEHNRLYWYRQTLGQGPEFLTYFQNEAQLEKSRLLSDRFSAERPKGSFSTLEIQRTEQGDSAMYLCASTHNAVQETQYFGPGTRLLVL.

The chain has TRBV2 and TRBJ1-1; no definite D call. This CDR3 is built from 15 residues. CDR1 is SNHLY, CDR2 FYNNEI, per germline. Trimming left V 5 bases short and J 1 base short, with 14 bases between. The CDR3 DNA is TGTGCCAGCAGTCATCCGGGGTGGGAGAACACTGAAGCTTTCTTT. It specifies CASSHPGWENTEAFF.

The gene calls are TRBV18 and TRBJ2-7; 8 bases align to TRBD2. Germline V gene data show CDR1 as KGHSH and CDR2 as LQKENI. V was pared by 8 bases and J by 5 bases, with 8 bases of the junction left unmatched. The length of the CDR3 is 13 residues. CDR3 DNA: TGTGCCAGCGCCGGGACCGGGGGGGACGAGCAGTACTTC. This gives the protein CASAGTGGDEQYF.

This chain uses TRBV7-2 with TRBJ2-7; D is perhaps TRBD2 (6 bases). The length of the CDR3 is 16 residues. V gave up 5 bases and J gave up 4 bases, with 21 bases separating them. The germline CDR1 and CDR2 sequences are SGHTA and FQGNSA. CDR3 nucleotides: TGTGCCAGCAGCACTTTCTGGAGTAATGGGGGGTACGAGCAGTACTTC. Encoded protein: CASSTFWSNGGYEQYF.

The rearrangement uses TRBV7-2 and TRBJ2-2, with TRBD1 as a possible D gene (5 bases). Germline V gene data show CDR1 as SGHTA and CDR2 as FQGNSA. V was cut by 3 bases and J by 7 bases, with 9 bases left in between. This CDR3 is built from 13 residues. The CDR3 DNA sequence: TGTGCCAGCAGCTTCCAGGGTAGCGGGGAGCTGTTTTTT. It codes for CASSFQGSGELFF.